Listed below are T cell receptor beta chains from one sample, sequenced in a study of cytomegalovirus exposure and HLA in healthy donors. Assay used: immunoSEQ multiplex PCR; TCRdb lists only in-frame clones, some missing. The profile covers approximately 190,000 clones, with approximately 78% appearing a single time and about 1.5% taken by the ten largest. Material: PBMCs. Receptors originate from a woman aged 18 to 35 in good health and CMV-seronegative. CDR3s include the opening cysteine and the closing phenylalanine or tryptophan. The order of the fields is V gene, D gene, clone size, J gene, CDR3 DNA, CDR3 protein. The D gene is left open where the match is weak. Some rows have no size entry. The others give once, few or many, or a class for an expanded clone.

v_gene: TRBV7-9
d_gene: NA
abundance: NA
j_gene: TRBJ1-1
CDR3nt: TGTGCCAGCAGACGGACAGCCTCAGGAGCTGAAGCTTTCTTT
CDR3aa: CASRRTASGAEAFF

v_gene: TRBV19
d_gene: NA
abundance: NA
j_gene: TRBJ1-5
CDR3nt: TGTGCCAGTAGCCGCGGGGACGTTAATCAGCCCCAGCATTTT
CDR3aa: CASSRGDVNQPQHF

v_gene: TRBV19
d_gene: NA
abundance: NA
j_gene: TRBJ2-5
CDR3nt: TGTGCCAGTAGTAACAACAGGGTCGCCCAGTACTTC
CDR3aa: CASSNNRVAQYF

v_gene: TRBV4-3
d_gene: TRBD1
abundance: NA
j_gene: TRBJ1-2
CDR3nt: TGCGCCAGCAGCCAAGACCTGACAGGGGGTTATGGCTACACCTTC
CDR3aa: CASSQDLTGGYGYTF

v_gene: TRBV10-2
d_gene: NA
abundance: NA
j_gene: TRBJ1-5
CDR3nt: TGCGCCAGCAGTGAGTCGCAGGTCAATCAGCCCCAGCATTTT
CDR3aa: CASSESQVNQPQHF

v_gene: TRBV7-9
d_gene: NA
abundance: NA
j_gene: TRBJ2-3
CDR3nt: TGTGCCAGCAGCTTAACCAGGGGCCAAAACACAGATACGCAGTATTTT
CDR3aa: CASSLTRGQNTDTQYF

v_gene: TRBV19
d_gene: TRBD2
abundance: once
j_gene: TRBJ2-7
CDR3nt: TGTGCCAGTTACGGTGCGGGGGACTCCTACGAGCAGTACTTC
CDR3aa: CASYGAGDSYEQYF

v_gene: TRBV7-9
d_gene: NA
abundance: NA
j_gene: TRBJ2-6
CDR3nt: TGTGCCAGCAGCTTAGGGGTCGGGAGCTCTGGGGCCAACGTCCTGACTTTC
CDR3aa: CASSLGVGSSGANVLTF

v_gene: TRBV11-3
d_gene: TRBD2
abundance: NA
j_gene: TRBJ2-1
CDR3nt: TGTGCCAGCAGCTTGGGACTAGCGGGAAGCTCCTACAATGAGCAGTTCTTC
CDR3aa: CASSLGLAGSSYNEQFF

v_gene: TRBV28
d_gene: TRBD1
abundance: NA
j_gene: TRBJ1-4
CDR3nt: TGTGCCAGCAGTGTGAACAGGGGATTTCGGGAAAAACTGTTTTTT
CDR3aa: CASSVNRGFREKLFF

v_gene: TRBV19
d_gene: TRBD1
abundance: NA
j_gene: TRBJ1-2
CDR3nt: TGTGCCAGTAGTCCCACAGACAGGGCACTGGCGTTCTATGGCTACACCTTC
CDR3aa: CASSPTDRALAFYGYTF

v_gene: TRBV28
d_gene: TRBD1
abundance: once
j_gene: TRBJ2-2
CDR3nt: TGTGCCAGCAGTCAGCCAACGCGACAGGGGGCGCGGACCGGGGAGCTGTTTTTT
CDR3aa: CASSQPTRQGARTGELFF